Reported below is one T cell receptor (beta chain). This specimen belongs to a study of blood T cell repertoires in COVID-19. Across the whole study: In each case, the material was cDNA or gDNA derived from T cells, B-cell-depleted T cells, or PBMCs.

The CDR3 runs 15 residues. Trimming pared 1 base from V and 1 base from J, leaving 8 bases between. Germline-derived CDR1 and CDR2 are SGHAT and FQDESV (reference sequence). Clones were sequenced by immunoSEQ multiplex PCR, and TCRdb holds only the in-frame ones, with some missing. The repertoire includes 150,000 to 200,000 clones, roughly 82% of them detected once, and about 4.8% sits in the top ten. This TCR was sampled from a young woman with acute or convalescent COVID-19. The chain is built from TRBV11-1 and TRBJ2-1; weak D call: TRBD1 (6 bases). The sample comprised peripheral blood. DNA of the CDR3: TGTGCCAGCAGCTTAGAAGGGACATCCTACAATGAGCAGTTCTTC. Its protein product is CASSLEGTSYNEQFF.